The T cell receptor beta chain under discussion was sequenced for a study of neoadjuvant anti-PD-1 for oral cavity cancer. Study at large: Patients without progression got a fourth dose around day 43.

In this sample, this clone turned up once. Germline-derived CDR1 and CDR2 are MNHEY and SMNVEV (reference sequence). This CDR3 has 13 amino acids. These newly diagnosed stage II-IVA oral cavity squamous cell carcinoma patients had no prior systemic or radiation treatment. The repertoire was sequenced with immunoSEQ multiplex PCR; TCRdb's copy has only in-frame clones and lacks some. The table includes under 7,500 clones, 50% to 60% detected once. V is TRBV27 and J is TRBJ2-1; D might be TRBD1 (6 bases). This receptor was identified in a person between 40 and 79 years old with oral cavity squamous cell carcinoma. The material sequenced was tumor tissue, taken before nivolumab (anti-PD-1) treatment. The CDR3 sequence: CSTRTGMGNEQFF. As DNA, the CDR3 is TGTTCTACTAGAACAGGGATGGGCAATGAGCAGTTCTTC.